This T cell receptor (beta chain) appears in the sequencing data of a study of blood T cells in healthy people across ages. Study findings and constraints: Compared with aged donors, long-lived donors showed fewer expanded clones, suggesting selection.

Primers used in a second PCR of roughly 6 to 11 cycles were a sample-barcoded 5' primer and a J-beta primer mix. MiXCR was run by TCRdb on the 5' RACE reads, yielding one entry per CDR3 protein. This sample has over a million distinct CDR3 sequences, with 42% found just once. On this clonotype itself: Its antigen remains unknown.

Trimming cost V 1 base and J 3 bases, with 11 bases left between them. Germline assignment: CDR1 SGHRS and CDR2 YFSETQ. This CDR3 has 15 amino acids. The sequencing input was blood. The clonotype originates from a woman under 30 in good health. The chain joins TRBV5-1 to TRBJ2-1, with D possibly matching TRBD2 (6 bases). The CDR3: CASSLFRGVYNEQFF. The DNA for the CDR3 is TGCGCCAGCAGCTTGTTTCGCGGGGTCTACAATGAGCAGTTCTTC.